A single sample is the source of the 5 T cell receptor beta chains below, sequenced in a study of shared clonotypes between healthy human individuals. Profiling relied on immunoSEQ multiplex PCR, and the TCRdb table lists in-frame clones only, not all of them. The repertoire consists of over 1.4 million clones, with approximately 97% occurring once and the leading ten covering roughly 1.2%. Sequenced: naive CD4+ T cells sorted from blood. Specified subset: CD45RA+ positively selected. The source of these receptors is a man younger than 45 in good health.

CDR3 nucleotides: TGCGCCAGCAGTGAGTGGACTAGGGGCGAGCAGTACTTC. Amino acid sequence: CASSEWTRGEQYF. The V call is TRBV10-1, the J call TRBJ2-7; 7 bases are a match to TRBD2. The J segment lost 6 bases and the V segment lost 1 base, leaving 3 bases of the junction unmatched. Germline CDR1 is WNHNN and CDR2 is SYGVQD (reference sequence). The CDR3 has 13 amino acids.

The CDR3 reads CASSLTYPAYEQYF. CDR3 nucleotide sequence: TGTGCCAGCAGTTTAACATACCCCGCCTACGAGCAGTACTTC. V is TRBV27 and J is TRBJ2-7; no definite D call. CDR1 MNHEY and CDR2 SMNVEV come from the germline V gene (reference sequence). This CDR3 is built from 14 residues. V lost 2 bases and J 2 bases, leaving 10 bases between the germline ends.

This clone appeared a single time. The chain has TRBV7-6 and TRBJ1-1; D unclear. V shed 2 bases and J shed 2 bases, with 9 bases lying between them. This CDR3 is built from 14 residues. Germline lookup yields CDR1 SGHVS and CDR2 FNYEAQ. The DNA for the CDR3 is TGTGCCAGCAGCTTAAAAGGCTTAAACACTGAAGCTTTCTTT. Protein sequence: CASSLKGLNTEAFF.

The chain combines TRBV6-1 with TRBJ2-6, with TRBD1 identical over 7 bases. The CDR3 consists of 16 residues. J gave up 0 bases and V 4 bases, and 3 bases lay outside the gene matches. Germline V gene data show CDR1 as MNHNS and CDR2 as SASEGT. The CDR3 region has the DNA TGTGCCAGCAGTGCTGACAGGGCCTCTGGGGCCAACGTCCTGACTTTC. Protein: CASSADRASGANVLTF.

The genes are TRBV28 and TRBJ2-7; D remains unclear. This CDR3 has 14 residues. Trimming stripped 2 bases from V and 2 bases from J, with 10 bases between. Looked up from germline, CDR1 is MDHEN and CDR2 is SYDVKM. CDR3 sequence (DNA): TGTGCCAGCAGTTTACGGCAGGAACCCTACGAGCAGTACTTC. Its protein is CASSLRQEPYEQYF.